These 27 T cell receptor beta chains were all obtained from the same sample, sequenced in a study of early stage breast cancer tumors. Sequencing was performed with immunoSEQ multiplex PCR; in TCRdb, only in-frame clones are kept and a portion is missing. The table has tens of thousands of clones, 75% to 95% seen once. The sequencing sample was made of blood. These receptor sequences come from a person between 65 and 79 years old with breast cancer.

This chain uses TRBV10-3 with TRBJ1-2; perhaps TRBD1 as D (5 bases). This CDR3 is built from 13 residues. Trimming shortened V by 1 base and J by 6 bases, and 9 bases separated the two germline ends. The germline CDR1 and CDR2 sequences are ENHRY and SYGVKD. The CDR3 spells CAISEWQGDGYTF. The CDR3 nucleotides read TGTGCCATCAGTGAGTGGCAGGGCGATGGCTACACCTTC.

V and J are TRBV2 and TRBJ1-2; TRBD1 might be the D (5 bases). Germline CDR1 reads SNHLY; CDR2 reads FYNNEI. The CDR3 spans 20 residues. V was shortened by 6 bases and J by 3 bases, with 32 bases between the two germline ends. The CDR3 protein is CASREITAGTQIVSDYGYTF. The CDR3 coding sequence is TGTGCCAGCAGGGAAATTACCGCCGGGACTCAAATCGTCAGCGACTATGGCTACACCTTC.

This chain joins TRBV29-1 and TRBJ2-2; TRBD2 matches 7 bases. The ends lost 4 bases at V and 4 bases at J; junction bases unmatched: 0. Germline CDR1 SQVTM, CDR2 ANQGSEA. CDR3 length: 12 residues. DNA for the CDR3: TGCAGCGTTGGACTAGCCACCGGGGAGCTGTTTTTT. Residues: CSVGLATGELFF.

The chain links TRBV11-3 to TRBJ2-2, with 10 nucleotides matching TRBD1. With V trimmed by 6 bases and J by 3 bases, 13 bases remained unmatched. Germline V gene lookup returns CDR1 SGHNT and CDR2 YENEEA. The CDR3 is 18 amino acids. CDR3 protein: CASRHGPGQGPYTGELFF. The CDR3 DNA follows: TGTGCCAGCAGACACGGCCCGGGACAGGGGCCCTACACCGGGGAGCTGTTTTTT.

V gene TRBV19 combines with J gene TRBJ1-1; D is perhaps TRBD1 (6 bases). Trimming cost V 7 bases and J 0 bases, with 24 bases left between them. CDR1 LNHDA and CDR2 SQIVND come from the germline V gene (reference sequence). This CDR3 is 18 amino acids long. CDR3 nucleotides: TGTGCCAGTAAGAACCCCCGGGGGGCGTCTTATGTGAACACTGAAGCTTTCTTT. Its protein is CASKNPRGASYVNTEAFF.

This chain joins TRBV7-9 and TRBJ2-2; D may be TRBD1 (6 bases). Germline V gene sequence: CDR1 SEHNR, CDR2 FQNEAQ (reference sequence). V was trimmed by 6 bases and J by 9 bases, leaving 14 bases between them. The CDR3 sequence is 13 residues long. The chain's CDR3 is CASRQGDGWELFF. CDR3 DNA: TGTGCCAGCAGACAGGGAGACGGGTGGGAGCTGTTTTTT.

The CDR3 region has the DNA TGTGCCAGCAGCGGTCACACGGGGGTGCAGACTAATGAAAAACTGTTTTTT. This gives the protein CASSGHTGVQTNEKLFF. The rearrangement links TRBV7-8 to TRBJ1-4, with TRBD1 as a possible D gene (5 bases). Germline V lookup: CDR1 SGHVS, CDR2 FQNEAQ. V lost 5 bases and J 2 bases, leaving 18 bases between the germline ends. The CDR3 totals 17 residues.

V gene TRBV5-1 combines with J gene TRBJ1-2, with TRBD1 identical over 12 bases. Germline V gene data show CDR1 as SGHRS and CDR2 as YFSETQ. With 4 bases clipped from V and 4 bases from J, the junction kept 5 bases outside the gene matches. This CDR3 spans 15 amino acids. The CDR3 spells CASSPGTGGGYGYTF. The DNA for the CDR3 is TGCGCCAGCAGCCCGGGGACAGGGGGCGGCTATGGCTACACCTTC.

In DNA form, the CDR3 reads TGTGCCTGGAGCCCTGGACAGGAAGGAAACACCATATATTTT. This sequence encodes CAWSPGQEGNTIYF. The chain carries TRBV30 and TRBJ1-3, with 7 bases aligning to TRBD1. Germline assignment: CDR1 GTSNPN and CDR2 SVGIG (reference sequence). V shed 3 bases, J shed 4 bases, and the junction held 6 bases outside the gene matches. The CDR3 covers 14 residues.

The rearrangement uses TRBV30 and TRBJ2-7, with 9 bases aligning to TRBD1. This CDR3 region has 13 residues. CDR1 GTSNPN and CDR2 SVGIG come from the germline V gene (reference sequence). V gave up 4 bases and J gave up 5 bases; unmatched junction bases: 6. Here the CDR3 DNA reads TGTGCCTGGATCTCGGGACAGGGACACGAGCAGTACTTC. Its protein product is CAWISGQGHEQYF.

In its sample, this clone was seen a few times. The chain combines TRBV11-2 with TRBJ1-2; 10 positions match TRBD1. CDR1 SGHAT and CDR2 FQNNGV come from the germline V gene. The CDR3 totals 16 residues. The junction had 10 bases not matched to a gene; V was cut back by 7 bases and J by 2 bases. DNA for the CDR3: TGTGCCAGCACCCTGACAGGGGGCGATCGGAACTATGGCTACACCTTC. Encoded protein: CASTLTGGDRNYGYTF.

V gene TRBV6-1 combines with J gene TRBJ1-2; D might be TRBD1 (5 bases). Trimming took 4 bases from V and 3 from J, leaving 12 bases between them. Per the germline V gene, CDR1 is MNHNS and CDR2 is SASEGT. CDR3 length equals 14 residues. The CDR3 nucleotides are TGTGCCAGCAGTGTGGGGACTGGGGACTATGGCTACACCTTC. Translated, it gives CASSVGTGDYGYTF.

This chain connects TRBV7-2 to TRBJ2-1, with 8 bases aligning to TRBD2. The J segment lost 7 bases and the V segment lost 1 base, leaving 9 bases of the junction unmatched. The germline gives CDR1 SGHTA, CDR2 FQGNSA. The CDR3 is 16 residues long. CDR3 DNA: TGTGCCAGCAGCTTAGGGGGCGGGAGGTTAGGAAATGAGCAGTTCTTC. It codes for CASSLGGGRLGNEQFF.

V is TRBV11-2 and J is TRBJ2-7, with D perhaps TRBD1 (5 bases). The CDR3 sequence is 16 residues long. V dropped 5 bases and J dropped 1 base, with 18 bases sitting between them. Per germline, CDR1 SGHAT and CDR2 FQNNGV. This CDR3 reads CASSPRTQGTSYEQYF. The CDR3 DNA sequence: TGTGCCAGCAGCCCCCGCACGCAGGGCACTTCCTACGAGCAGTACTTC. The entire variable domain, with the rest obtained from reference TRBV11-2 and TRBJ2-7, is as follows: EAGVAQSPRYKIIEKRQSVAFWCNPISGHATLYWYQQILGQGPKLLIQFQNNGVVDDSQLPKDRFSAERLKGVDSTLKIQPAKLEDSAVYLCASSPRTQGTSYEQYFGPGTRLTVT.

This clone was observed a single time. V is TRBV9 and J is TRBJ1-2; 7 bases are a match to TRBD1. The length of the CDR3 is 16 residues. The germline CDR1 and CDR2 sequences are SGDLS and YYNGEE. The trim removed 0 bases at V and 4 bases at J, leaving 9 bases unmatched. The CDR3 nucleotides read TGTGCCAGCAGCGTAGAAGGGAAGGGGGCGAGCTATGGCTACACCTTC. Translating gives CASSVEGKGASYGYTF.

V usage is TRBV15 and J usage is TRBJ2-4; the D gene is possibly TRBD2 (6 bases). Germline-derived CDR1 and CDR2 are LNHNV and YYDKDF (reference sequence). CDR3 length equals 15 residues. The ends were cut back, 5 bases at V and 1 base at J, with 12 bases in the middle. CDR3 nucleotide sequence: TGTGCCACCAGCCCGGCGGGAACGGCCAAAAACATTCAGTACTTC. Translation gives CATSPAGTAKNIQYF. The full variable domain, its missing parts supplied by reference TRBV15 and TRBJ2-4, is DAMVIQNPRYQVTQFGKPVTLSCSQTLNHNVMYWYQQKSSQAPKLLFHYYDKDFNNEADTPDNFQSRRPNTSFCFLDIRSPGLGDTAMYLCATSPAGTAKNIQYFGAGTRLSVL.

The CDR3 protein is CASSRRDRDEQYF. Here the CDR3 DNA reads TGTGCCAGCAGCCGACGGGACAGGGACGAGCAGTACTTC. The V call is TRBV11-3, the J call TRBJ2-7, with 9 bases that match TRBD1. This CDR3 comprises 13 residues. The J segment lost 5 bases and the V segment lost 5 bases, leaving 4 bases of the junction unmatched. Germline-derived CDR1 and CDR2 are SGHNT and YENEEA.

A single count supports this clone. The chain links TRBV18 to TRBJ1-5; TRBD1 aligns across 9 bases. CDR1 is KGHSH and CDR2 is LQKENI in the germline V gene. V was clipped by 0 bases and J by 3 bases; unmatched bases: 3. This CDR3 has 16 amino acids. The CDR3 here is CASSPPTGGYNQPQHF. In DNA form, the CDR3 reads TGTGCCAGCTCACCACCTACAGGGGGCTACAATCAGCCCCAGCATTTT.

The chain carries TRBV7-2 and TRBJ1-4; 10 bases are shared with TRBD1. Germline V gives CDR1 SGHTA, CDR2 FQGNSA. Germline trimming cut 6 bases from V and 6 bases from J; bases unmatched to any gene: 4. This CDR3 contains 14 residues. The CDR3 here is CASRFGTGDEKLFF. For the CDR3, the DNA is TGTGCCAGCAGATTCGGGACAGGGGATGAAAAACTGTTTTTT.

This clone was detected once. The rearrangement links TRBV28 to TRBJ1-2; the D is unclear. Germline V gene lookup returns CDR1 MDHEN and CDR2 SYDVKM. The germline V and J ends were trimmed by 9 bases and 3 bases, with 14 bases remaining between them. There are 13 residues in the CDR3. The CDR3 is CASKPSGYYGYTF. Here the CDR3 DNA reads TGTGCCAGTAAGCCATCGGGGTACTATGGCTACACCTTC.

The chain is built from TRBV30 and TRBJ2-2, with D perhaps TRBD2 (6 bases). The length of the CDR3 is 14 residues. With 4 bases removed from V and 7 bases from J, the gap between germline ends came to 16 bases. CDR1 and CDR2 from the germline V gene are GTSNPN and SVGIG (reference sequence). CDR3 region: CAWILLGGGGELFF. For the CDR3, the DNA is TGTGCCTGGATTCTCCTGGGGGGTGGCGGGGAGCTGTTTTTT.

This chain links TRBV11-2 with TRBJ1-5; perhaps TRBD1 as D (5 bases). This CDR3 region has 14 residues. With 1 base removed from V and 3 bases from J, the gap between germline ends came to 7 bases. CDR1 SGHAT and CDR2 FQNNGV come from the germline V gene. CDR3 nucleotides: TGTGCCAGCAGCTTAGCGGACACCAATCAGCCCCAGCATTTT. Amino acid sequence: CASSLADTNQPQHF.

The chain couples TRBV4-1 to TRBJ2-3; TRBD2 aligns across 7 bases. Germline V CDR1 and CDR2: MGHRA, YSYEKL. Unmatched junction bases numbered 8, after V lost 4 bases and J lost 1 base. There are 16 residues in the CDR3. The CDR3 reads CASSRGEGVGTDTQYF. DNA for the CDR3: TGCGCCAGCAGCCGGGGGGAGGGCGTGGGCACAGATACGCAGTATTTT.

The chain carries TRBV29-1 and TRBJ1-2, with D possibly being TRBD1 (5 bases). The CDR3 is 15 residues long. Trimming removed 6 bases from V and 5 bases from J, with 22 bases in between. The germline V gene encodes CDR1 SQVTM and CDR2 ANQGSEA. CDR3 protein: CSVERQITISYGYTF. The CDR3 region has the DNA TGCAGCGTGGAGCGACAGATTACCATCTCTTATGGCTACACCTTC. Using reference TRBV29-1 and TRBJ1-2 for the parts outside the CDR3, the full variable domain is SAVISQKPSRDICQRGTSLTIQCQVDSQVTMMFWYRQQPGQSLTLIATANQGSEATYESGFVIDKFPISRPNLTFSTLTVSNMSPEDSSIYLCSVERQITISYGYTFGSGTRLTVV.

The chain joins TRBV30 to TRBJ2-2, with a possible D match to TRBD2 (6 bases). Deletions cut 0 bases from V and 0 bases from J, with 11 bases between. The CDR3 has 16 residues. CDR1 is GTSNPN and CDR2 is SVGIG in the germline V gene (reference sequence). CDR3 DNA sequence: TGTGCCTGGAGTGTATTAGGACTACCGAACACCGGGGAGCTGTTTTTT. Translated: CAWSVLGLPNTGELFF.

The V and J genes are TRBV7-2 and TRBJ2-5; 9 positions match TRBD2. V lost 2 bases to trimming and J lost 3 bases; unmatched junction nucleotides: 16. Germline values: CDR1 SGHTA, CDR2 FQGNSA. This CDR3 spans 19 amino acids. The CDR3: CASSLIASGGPGPKETQYF. The CDR3 bases are TGTGCCAGCAGCTTAATCGCCAGCGGGGGGCCCGGGCCCAAAGAGACCCAGTACTTC. Based on the CDR3 plus reference TRBV7-2 and TRBJ2-5, the full variable domain is GAGVSQSPSNKVTEKGKDVELRCDPISGHTALYWYRQSLGQGLEFLIYFQGNSAPDKSGLPSDRFSAERTGGSVSTLTIQRTQQEDSAVYLCASSLIASGGPGPKETQYFGPGTRLLVL.

The chain carries TRBV11-2 and TRBJ2-7, with 8 bases lining up with TRBD1. CDR1 is SGHAT, CDR2 FQNNGV, per germline. CDR3 length equals 14 residues. The ends lost 5 bases at V and 5 bases at J; junction bases unmatched: 8. This chain's CDR3 is CASSPFARGHEQYF. Written as DNA, the CDR3 is TGTGCCAGCAGCCCTTTCGCCAGGGGGCACGAGCAGTACTTC.